These 27 T cell receptor beta chains were all obtained from the same sample, sequenced in a study of blood T cell repertoires in COVID-19. Assay: immunoSEQ multiplex PCR; the TCRdb copy retains only in-frame clones and omits some. This table holds about 78,000 clones, nearly 90% found once. The sequencing input was peripheral blood. The receptors originated from a woman of 80 years or more with active or convalescent COVID-19.

As to this clone: Germline and junction disagree at one end, which may indicate a read error. This chain joins TRBV28 and TRBJ1-4; 9 nucleotides agree with TRBD1. Germline V gives CDR1 MDHEN, CDR2 SYDVKM. CDR3 length: 17 amino acids. CDR3 sequence reads: CASSLSQGASNNEKLFF. The CDR3 bases are TGTGCCAGCAGCTTATCACAGGGGGCCAGTAATAATGAAAAACTGTTTTTT.

The DNA of the CDR3 is TGTGCCAGCAGCGCTGGTCGGACTAGCGGGATTAATGAGCAGTTCTTC. Translated: CASSAGRTSGINEQFF. This chain uses TRBV5-8 with TRBJ2-1, with 12 positions matching TRBD2. This CDR3 region has 16 residues. V was clipped by 4 bases and J by 7 bases; unmatched bases: 9. Germline V gives CDR1 SGHTS, CDR2 YDEGEE.

The CDR3 here is CASSPRQKSYNEQFF. The DNA for the CDR3 is TGTGCCAGCAGCCCAAGACAGAAATCCTACAATGAGCAGTTCTTC. The chain carries TRBV7-8 and TRBJ2-1, with D possibly being TRBD1 (5 bases). The CDR3 contains 15 residues. CDR1 SGHVS and CDR2 FQNEAQ come from the germline V gene. V gave up 5 bases and J gave up 1 base, with 12 bases separating them.

The chain joins TRBV7-2 to TRBJ1-2; TRBD1 is a possible D gene (5 bases). The CDR3 loop spans 13 amino acids. Germline V lookup: CDR1 SGHTA, CDR2 FQGNSA. Trimming removed 5 bases at V and 0 bases at J, with 7 bases between. CDR3 protein: CASSTQANYGYTF. CDR3 nucleotide sequence: TGTGCCAGCAGCACACAGGCTAACTATGGCTACACCTTC.

The genes are TRBV9 and TRBJ2-1; possibly TRBD2 for D (6 bases). Germline CDR1 SGDLS, CDR2 YYNGEE. The CDR3 length is 15 residues. The V end lost 4 bases, the J end lost 2 bases, and 13 bases lay between the germline ends. CDR3 sequence: CASSPRGGTYNEQFF. Here the CDR3 DNA reads TGTGCCAGCAGCCCTCGCGGAGGGACCTACAATGAGCAGTTCTTC.

Only a few counts were recorded for this clone. The chain has TRBV27 and TRBJ2-7, with unresolved D. There are 16 residues in the CDR3. The germline CDR1 and CDR2 sequences are MNHEY and SMNVEV (reference sequence). The germline V and J ends were trimmed by 0 bases and 0 bases, with 12 bases remaining between them. The CDR3 DNA reads TGTGCCAGCAGTTTATCGGCCACAGACCCCTCCTACGAGCAGTACTTC. As protein: CASSLSATDPSYEQYF.

The gene calls are TRBV5-1 and TRBJ2-1; 7 bases are shared with TRBD1. CDR1 and CDR2 (germline): SGHRS, YFSETQ. This CDR3 spans 15 amino acids. V shed 2 bases and J 4 bases; nucleotides not matched to a gene: 6. The CDR3 DNA follows: TGCGCCAGCAGCTTCGAACCGGGACAGTACAATGAGCAGTTCTTC. It is translated as CASSFEPGQYNEQFF.

This sequence joins TRBV27 and TRBJ2-7; the D gene is possibly TRBD2 (6 bases). Trimming shortened V by 4 bases and J by 3 bases, and 10 bases separated the two germline ends. The germline gives CDR1 MNHEY, CDR2 SMNVEV (reference sequence). This CDR3 spans 13 amino acids. The CDR3 DNA reads as TGTGCCAGCAGTTATGTTAGCGGCTACGAGCAGTACTTC. Its translation: CASSYVSGYEQYF.

The chain links TRBV24-1 to TRBJ2-1; 14 bases map to TRBD2. V shed 4 bases, J shed 4 bases, and the junction held 5 bases outside the gene matches. Germline V lookup: CDR1 KGHDR, CDR2 SFDVKD. This CDR3 is 17 amino acids long. The CDR3 loop reads CATSERLAGGLYNEQFF. The CDR3 DNA reads as TGTGCCACCAGTGAACGACTAGCGGGAGGGTTATACAATGAGCAGTTCTTC.

The chain links TRBV4-3 to TRBJ1-1; D is possibly TRBD1 (5 bases). The V end was cut by 0 bases, the J end by 6 bases, with 17 bases between. This CDR3 has 16 amino acids. The germline gives CDR1 LGHNA, CDR2 YSLEER. CDR3: CASSQDPQGSDPEAFF. DNA for the CDR3: TGCGCCAGCAGCCAAGATCCCCAGGGATCGGACCCTGAAGCTTTCTTT.

The CDR3 is CASSPNPPLAGGLPGSYEQYF. For the CDR3, the DNA is TGTGCCAGCAGTCCCAATCCCCCTCTAGCGGGAGGTTTGCCAGGCAGCTACGAGCAGTACTTC. The rearrangement joins TRBV27 to TRBJ2-7; 11 nucleotides match TRBD2. J was trimmed by 3 bases and V by 5 bases; bases with no gene match: 24. This CDR3 has 21 residues. Germline V gene sequence: CDR1 MNHEY, CDR2 SMNVEV (reference sequence).

The CDR3 DNA reads as TGTGCCAGCACCCGCAACGAGGGAGTAGATTCACCCCTCCACTTT. Its translation: CASTRNEGVDSPLHF. The genes are TRBV7-9 and TRBJ1-6; D ambiguous. Deletions cut 7 bases from V and 8 bases from J, with 18 bases between. The CDR3 runs to 15 residues. Looked up from germline, CDR1 is SEHNR and CDR2 is FQNEAQ (reference sequence).

The chain employs TRBV3-1 (or the pseudogene TRBV3-2) and TRBJ2-1; 14 bases line up with TRBD2. V trimming: 2 bases; J trimming: 4 bases; junction bases outside the gene matches: 7. CDR1 is LGHDT, CDR2 YNNKEL, per germline (reference sequence). The CDR3 spans 18 residues. CDR3 loop: CASSQLPGTSGRYNEQFF. The CDR3 DNA sequence: TGTGCCAGCAGCCAACTTCCCGGGACTAGCGGGAGATACAATGAGCAGTTCTTC.

This chain joins TRBV6-2 or TRBV6-3 and TRBJ2-7; 9 bases agree with TRBD1. The germline CDR1 and CDR2 sequences are MNHEY and SVGEGT. The V and J ends lost 5 bases and 0 bases, in that order; junction bases with no gene match: 2. The CDR3 contains 14 residues. The CDR3 sequence: CASSATGGSYEQYF. The CDR3 coding sequence is TGTGCCAGCAGTGCGACAGGGGGCTCCTACGAGCAGTACTTC.

The V call is TRBV12-3 or TRBV12-4, the J call TRBJ1-2; perhaps TRBD1 as D (6 bases). Trimming removed 7 bases at V and 6 bases at J, with 9 bases between. The CDR3 runs 11 residues. The CDR3 reads CASTWTDGYTF. CDR3 bases: TGTGCCAGCACCTGGACAGATGGCTACACCTTC.

V usage is TRBV15 and J usage is TRBJ2-5; tentatively, D is TRBD2 (5 bases). In germline, CDR1 is LNHNV, CDR2 YYDKDF (reference sequence). V was clipped by 1 base and J by 9 bases, with 27 bases between them. This CDR3 region has 18 residues. CDR3 protein: CATSRVRGPAGLSVAQYF. CDR3 sequence (DNA): TGTGCCACCAGCAGAGTGCGAGGGCCCGCAGGATTAAGTGTTGCCCAGTACTTC.

This chain uses TRBV4-1 with TRBJ2-1; TRBD2 agrees at 9 bases. After removal of 5 bases from V and 8 bases from J, the junction contained 13 bases not matched to a gene. The CDR3 loop spans 16 amino acids. Germline V gives CDR1 MGHRA, CDR2 YSYEKL. CDR3 loop: CASSDHSGSPTDEQFF. CDR3 nucleotides: TGCGCCAGCAGCGACCATAGCGGGAGTCCGACGGATGAGCAGTTCTTC.

The chain employs TRBV29-1 and TRBJ1-1; tentative D call: TRBD1 (5 bases). The ends were cut back, 7 bases at V and 3 bases at J, with 12 bases in the middle. Germline CDR1 reads SQVTM; CDR2 reads ANQGSEA. The CDR3 is 12 residues long. The CDR3 DNA is TGCAGCGGCCGGGACTTTGACACTGAAGCTTTCTTT. This gives the protein CSGRDFDTEAFF.

This sequence joins TRBV19 and TRBJ1-5; D is uncertain. CDR1 is LNHDA and CDR2 is SQIVND in the germline V gene (reference sequence). The V and J ends lost 3 bases and 12 bases respectively, with 15 bases between them. The CDR3 totals 13 residues. The CDR3 is CASSMSGRGFQHF. The CDR3 coding sequence is TGTGCCAGTAGTATGTCGGGGAGAGGGTTCCAGCATTTT.

The chain combines TRBV30 with TRBJ1-5; 8 bases line up with TRBD1. This CDR3 is built from 14 residues. J gave up 7 bases and V 1 base, and 6 bases lay outside the gene matches. CDR1 is GTSNPN and CDR2 is SVGIG in the germline V gene (reference sequence). In nucleotides, the CDR3 is TGTGCCTGGAGTGGGACAGGGAATTTGCAGCCCCAGCATTTT. It encodes CAWSGTGNLQPQHF.

The V and J genes are TRBV2 and TRBJ2-7; 9 bases are a match to TRBD1. The germline V gene encodes CDR1 SNHLY and CDR2 FYNNEI. The CDR3 totals 13 residues. V lost 6 bases to trimming and J lost 5 bases; unmatched junction nucleotides: 5. CDR3 residues: CASRQGAWDEQYF. DNA of the CDR3: TGTGCCAGCAGACAGGGGGCGTGGGACGAGCAGTACTTC.

The chain employs TRBV5-1 and TRBJ1-1, with D tentatively TRBD1 (6 bases). Germline values: CDR1 SGHRS, CDR2 YFSETQ. Trimming removed 0 bases from V and 5 bases from J, with 14 bases in between. This CDR3 region has 15 residues. CDR3 loop: CASSLAGGATTEAFF. The CDR3 DNA reads as TGCGCCAGCAGCTTGGCGGGGGGCGCGACGACTGAAGCTTTCTTT.

The rearrangement links TRBV28 to TRBJ2-3; TRBD2 matches 13 bases. The CDR3 is made up of 15 amino acids. J was trimmed by 6 bases and V by 6 bases; bases with no gene match: 6. Germline V gene lookup returns CDR1 MDHEN and CDR2 SYDVKM. Written as DNA, the CDR3 is TGTGCCAGCAGGAGGACTAGCGGGAGAGCTGATACGCAGTATTTT. This translates into CASRRTSGRADTQYF.

The rearrangement links TRBV3-1 (or the pseudogene TRBV3-2) to TRBJ2-1, with 8 bases matching TRBD2. V was pared by 11 bases and J by 4 bases, with 7 bases of the junction left unmatched. This CDR3 has 13 amino acids. CDR1 is LGHDT, CDR2 YNNKEL, per germline (reference sequence). CDR3 sequence: CAVGQRGYNEQFF. For the CDR3, the DNA is TGTGCCGTGGGCCAGCGGGGGTACAATGAGCAGTTCTTC.

The chain is built from TRBV28 and TRBJ1-1; TRBD1 aligns across 7 bases. J gave up 4 bases and V 4 bases, and 9 bases lay outside the gene matches. The CDR3 spans 15 residues. CDR1 and CDR2 from the germline V gene are MDHEN and SYDVKM. In DNA, the CDR3 is TGTGCCAGCAGTTCGTCGACAGGGATGGGCACTGAAGCTTTCTTT. Protein sequence: CASSSSTGMGTEAFF.

The rearrangement joins TRBV2 to TRBJ1-1; no clear D. CDR1 is SNHLY, CDR2 FYNNEI, per germline. V gave up 6 bases and J gave up 2 bases, with 7 bases separating them. The CDR3 totals 12 residues. CDR3 sequence reads: CASRGDNTEAFF. In DNA form, the CDR3 reads TGTGCCAGCAGAGGAGATAACACTGAAGCTTTCTTT.

The chain is built from TRBV11-2 and TRBJ2-3, with no clear D. This CDR3 is 12 amino acids long. Looked up from germline, CDR1 is SGHAT and CDR2 is FQNNGV. Deletions cut 4 bases from V and 0 bases from J, with 2 bases between. CDR3 residues: CASSSSTDTQYF. In DNA, the CDR3 is TGTGCCAGCAGCTCAAGCACAGATACGCAGTATTTT. Looking up the rest from reference TRBV11-2 and TRBJ2-3 gives the full variable domain: EAGVAQSPRYKIIEKRQSVAFWCNPISGHATLYWYQQILGQGPKLLIQFQNNGVVDDSQLPKDRFSAERLKGVDSTLKIQPAKLEDSAVYLCASSSSTDTQYFGPGTRLTVL.